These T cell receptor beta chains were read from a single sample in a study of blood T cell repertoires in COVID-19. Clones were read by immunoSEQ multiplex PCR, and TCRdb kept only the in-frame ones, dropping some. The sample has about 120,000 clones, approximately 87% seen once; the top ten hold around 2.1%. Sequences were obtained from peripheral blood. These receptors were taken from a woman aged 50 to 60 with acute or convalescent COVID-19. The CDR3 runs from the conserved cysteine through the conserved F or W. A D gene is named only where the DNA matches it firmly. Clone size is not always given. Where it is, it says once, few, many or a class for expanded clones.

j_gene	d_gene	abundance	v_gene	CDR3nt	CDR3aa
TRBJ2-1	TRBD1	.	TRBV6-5	TGTGCCAGCAGTAACTCTGGACAGGGGAGGGTCAATGAGCAGTTCTTC	CASSNSGQGRVNEQFF
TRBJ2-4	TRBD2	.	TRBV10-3	TGTGCCATCAGTGATGGCGGGGGTTCGGAAAACATTCAGTACTTC	CAISDGGGSENIQYF
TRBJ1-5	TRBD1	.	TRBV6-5	TGTGCCAGCAGTTTGACCGGGACAGGGGGCGGGCAGCCCCAGCATTTT	CASSLTGTGGGQPQHF
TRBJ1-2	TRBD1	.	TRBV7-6	TGTGCCAGCAGCCTGGACAGGCGTATCTACACCTTC	CASSLDRRIYTF
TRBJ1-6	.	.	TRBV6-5	TGTGCCAGCAGTTACAGGGGTTATAATTCACCCCTCCACTTT	CASSYRGYNSPLHF
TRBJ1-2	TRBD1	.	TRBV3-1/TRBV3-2	TGTGCCAGCAGCCATAACTCTGGGACAGGGGGCGCAGGCTATGGCTACACCTTC	CASSHNSGTGGAGYGYTF
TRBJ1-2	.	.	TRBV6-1	TGTGCCAGCAGTGAAACTTTGACAGGCCGAAACTATGGCTACACCTTC	CASSETLTGRNYGYTF
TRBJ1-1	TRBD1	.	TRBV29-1	TGCAGCGTGACAAAGGACAGGGCCAACACTGAAGCTTTCTTT	CSVTKDRANTEAFF
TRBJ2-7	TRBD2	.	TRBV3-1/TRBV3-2	TGTGCCAGCAGCCCCCCCCGGGGGGGATCCCTCGAGCAGTACTTC	CASSPPRGGSLEQYF
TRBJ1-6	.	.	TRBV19	TGTGCCGCCGGGTGGGGGGGCCATAATTCACCCCTCCACTTT	CAAGWGGHNSPLHF
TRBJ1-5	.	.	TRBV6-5	TGTGCCAGCAGTCCTAACCCCCATCAGCCCCAGCATTTT	CASSPNPHQPQHF
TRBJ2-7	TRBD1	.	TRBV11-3	TGTGCCAGCAGCTGGCGACAGGGGAGCTCCTACGAGCAGTACTTC	CASSWRQGSSYEQYF
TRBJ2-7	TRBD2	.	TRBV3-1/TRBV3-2	TGTGCCAGCAGCCAAGAGAGGACGACTAGCGGGGGGAATTACGAGCAGTACTTC	CASSQERTTSGGNYEQYF
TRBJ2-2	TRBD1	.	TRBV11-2	TGTGCCAGCAGCGAAAGACAGGGGACCCCCGGGGAGCTGTTTTTT	CASSERQGTPGELFF
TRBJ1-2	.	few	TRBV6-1	TGTGCCAGCAGTGAACAGAGGTCTGGCTATGGCTACACCTTC	CASSEQRSGYGYTF
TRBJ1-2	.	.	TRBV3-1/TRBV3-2	TGTGCCAGCAGCCCGGGGGGGAACTATGGCTACACCTTC	CASSPGGNYGYTF
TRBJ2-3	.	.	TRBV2	TGTGCCAGCAGCGAATTTCTCGGTACAGATACGCAGTATTTT	CASSEFLGTDTQYF
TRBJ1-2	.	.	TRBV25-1	TGTGCCAGCAGGACGGGGGTCTATGGCTACACCTTC	CASRTGVYGYTF
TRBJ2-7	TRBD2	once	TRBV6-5	TGTGCCAGCAGTCCCGCTAGCGGGAGGTCCTACGAGCAGTACTTC	CASSPASGRSYEQYF
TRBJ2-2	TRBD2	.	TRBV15	TGTGCCACCAGCAACTCACCGGGACTAGCCGTTTACACCGGGGAGCTGTTTTTT	CATSNSPGLAVYTGELFF
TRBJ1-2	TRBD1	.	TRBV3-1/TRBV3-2	TGTGCCAGCAGCCAAGTTGGGCAGGGGGTGGAAGGCTACACCTTC	CASSQVGQGVEGYTF